These T cell receptor beta chains were read from a single sample in a study of PD-1 blockade in classical Hodgkin lymphoma. Clones were read by immunoSEQ multiplex PCR, and TCRdb kept only the in-frame ones, dropping some. The sample has tens of thousands of clones, about 93% seen once. This specimen was peripheral blood mononuclear cells (PBMCs), taken at baseline. The receptors here all came from a human donor with classical Hodgkin lymphoma. Both conserved end residues are part of each CDR3. Fields, in order: clone size, V gene, D gene, J gene, CDR3 DNA, CDR3 protein. The D gene is left open where the match is weak. Clone size is not always given. Where it is, it says once, few, many or a class for expanded clones.

NA	TRBV6-6	NA	TRBJ1-1	TGTGCCAGTCATGGAGGCACTGAAGCTTTCTTT	CASHGGTEAFF
NA	TRBV7-9	TRBD2	TRBJ2-1	TGTGCCAGCAGCTTGACTAGCGGGGGCCTGCCCGCCCAACAGCAGTTCTTC	CASSLTSGGLPAQQQFF
NA	TRBV27	NA	TRBJ1-6	TGTGCCAGCAGTTTGACGGATAATTCACCCCTCCACTTT	CASSLTDNSPLHF
NA	TRBV5-1	NA	TRBJ1-3	TGCGCCAGCAGCCTAGACGGAGGCGGAAACACCATATATTTT	CASSLDGGGNTIYF
NA	TRBV2	NA	TRBJ2-5	TGTGCCACTGGCTTACAAGAGACCCAGTACTTC	CATGLQETQYF
NA	TRBV7-3	TRBD2	TRBJ2-1	TGTGCCAGCAGCTTAAAGGCGAGCGGGGTGGGGTACAATGAGCAGTTCTTC	CASSLKASGVGYNEQFF
NA	TRBV5-4	TRBD2	TRBJ2-3	TGTGCCAGCAGCTTGGCCTTGGCGGGGGGCACAGATACGCAGTATTTT	CASSLALAGGTDTQYF
NA	TRBV7-8	NA	TRBJ1-1	TGTGCCAGCAGCTTAAGCGGCAGGGGAATGAACACTGAAGCTTTCTTT	CASSLSGRGMNTEAFF
few	TRBV25-1	TRBD1	TRBJ2-2	TGTGCCAGCGACGGGACAGGGGGGTCCGGGGAGCTGTTTTTT	CASDGTGGSGELFF
NA	TRBV7-6	TRBD1	TRBJ2-2	TGTGCCAGCAGCGTCACAGGGGGGAACGACGGGGAGCTGTTTTTT	CASSVTGGNDGELFF
NA	TRBV4-2	NA	TRBJ1-2	TGTGCCAGCAGCCAAGGCCGGGCCCTTAACTATGGCTACACCTTC	CASSQGRALNYGYTF
NA	TRBV4-2	TRBD2	TRBJ2-3	TGTGCCAGCAGCCAAAGACGCGGGGCGGGAGTAGGCACAGATACGCAGTATTTT	CASSQRRGAGVGTDTQYF
NA	TRBV4-1	TRBD2	TRBJ2-7	TGCGCCAGCAGCCAACACGGACTAGCGGGAGACCTGCACTACGAGCAGTACTTC	CASSQHGLAGDLHYEQYF
once	TRBV28	NA	TRBJ2-1	TGTGCCAGCAGTTTAGTCGGGATCTCCTACAATGAGCAGTTCTTC	CASSLVGISYNEQFF
NA	TRBV14	TRBD1	TRBJ2-1	TGTGCCAGCAGCCCCCCCCCGGGACAGGGGGGAAGGGCGCCCTACAATGAGCAGTTCTTC	CASSPPPGQGGRAPYNEQFF
NA	TRBV9	NA	TRBJ1-1	TGTGCCAGCAGCTTCCTCCCTGGGGTGGACACTGAAGCTTTCTTT	CASSFLPGVDTEAFF
NA	TRBV5-1	NA	TRBJ2-1	TGCGCCAGCAGCTTTGGGGACGGCCTTGGGGAGCAGTTCTTC	CASSFGDGLGEQFF
NA	TRBV7-9	NA	TRBJ1-1	TGTGCCAGCAGCATCGGACCGAACACTGAAGCTTTCTTT	CASSIGPNTEAFF
large	TRBV29-1	NA	TRBJ2-2	TGCAGCGCCCCCTATGACACCGGGGAGCTGTTTTTT	CSAPYDTGELFF
NA	TRBV18	TRBD2	TRBJ2-4	TGTGCCAGCTCCCCGGGGGGTGTACTACAGAACATTCAGTACTTC	CASSPGGVLQNIQYF
NA	TRBV7-2	TRBD1	TRBJ1-5	TGTGCCAGCAGCTTACAGACAGGGGACAATCAGCCCCAGCATTTT	CASSLQTGDNQPQHF
NA	TRBV9	TRBD1	TRBJ2-7	TGTGCCAGCAGCGTAGCGGGACAGGGGGGGGACGAGCAGTACTTC	CASSVAGQGGDEQYF
NA	TRBV28	NA	TRBJ2-3	TGTGCCAGCAGTTCCCCAATATTAAGTCCAGGGGCAGATACGCAGTATTTT	CASSSPILSPGADTQYF
NA	TRBV19	NA	TRBJ1-1	TGTGCCAGTAGTAACCGACACTATGAAGCTTTCTTT	CASSNRHYEAFF
NA	TRBV21-1	NA	TRBJ2-7	TGTGCCAGCAGCAAAGGCGAACGCGACGAGCAGTACTTC	CASSKGERDEQYF
NA	TRBV2	TRBD2	TRBJ2-1	TGTGCCACTAGACCAGGGACTAGGAGAAATGAGCAGTTCTTC	CATRPGTRRNEQFF
NA	TRBV19	TRBD2	TRBJ2-3	TGTGCCAGTAGCCGCCTGTTAGGACTAGCGGGAGACGATTCTAGCACAGATACGCAGTATTTT	CASSRLLGLAGDDSSTDTQYF
NA	TRBV5-1	TRBD2	TRBJ2-1	TGCGCCAGCAGCTTTTCCCTAGCGGGGGATTACAATGAGCAGTTCTTC	CASSFSLAGDYNEQFF
once	TRBV5-8	NA	TRBJ2-7	TGTGCCAGCAGCTTGGCCACCGGGCAGTACTTC	CASSLATGQYF
NA	TRBV6-6	NA	TRBJ2-2	TGTGCCAGTCTGAGGGGGGGGGCCGGGGAGCTGTTTTTT	CASLRGGAGELFF
NA	TRBV7-9	TRBD1	TRBJ1-2	TGTGCCAGCAGCTTGTACACAGGGGGCGAAGATGGCTACACCTTC	CASSLYTGGEDGYTF
NA	TRBV11-1	NA	TRBJ2-7	TGTGCCAGCAGCTTAGAATTCGGGGGCTCCTACGAGCAGTACTTC	CASSLEFGGSYEQYF
NA	TRBV2	NA	TRBJ1-5	TGTGCCAGCAGTGTATGGAATCAGCCCCAGCATTTT	CASSVWNQPQHF
NA	TRBV5-1	TRBD1	TRBJ2-6	TGCGCCAGCAGTTTGGAGCCGGGACAGAGTTTCTCTGGGGCCAACGTCCTGACTTTC	CASSLEPGQSFSGANVLTF
few	TRBV7-2	NA	TRBJ1-5	TGTGCCAGCAGCTCGTATAGCAATCAGCCCCAGCATTTT	CASSSYSNQPQHF
NA	TRBV28	TRBD1	TRBJ2-3	TGTGCCAGCAGCCCCGGACAGGGGGCTTGGGAAAGCACAGATACGCAGTATTTT	CASSPGQGAWESTDTQYF
NA	TRBV4-1	NA	TRBJ2-7	TGCGCCAGCAGCCAAGATATCCCGGGAGCCCAACCACGCGAGCAGTACTTC	CASSQDIPGAQPREQYF
NA	TRBV7-9	TRBD1	TRBJ1-2	TGTGCCAGCAGCCAAGGACAGGGTTTGAATGGCTACACCTTC	CASSQGQGLNGYTF
few	TRBV29-1	NA	TRBJ1-1	TGCAGCGTGGGACCGGCTGAAGCTTTCTTT	CSVGPAEAFF
NA	TRBV6-1	TRBD1	TRBJ1-2	TGTGCCAGCTTAGGCACCCTTGGACAGGGCTATGGCTACACCTTC	CASLGTLGQGYGYTF
NA	TRBV30	TRBD1	TRBJ1-4	TGTGCCTGGAGCGAGACAGGGGTTCGAGAAAAACTGTTTTTT	CAWSETGVREKLFF
few	TRBV4-2	NA	TRBJ2-7	TGTGCCAGCAGCCAAGGGGGGTACGAGCAGTACTTC	CASSQGGYEQYF
NA	TRBV27	NA	TRBJ2-2	TGTGCCAGCAGTTTCGGGGGGCGGGTCGGGGAGCTGTTTTTT	CASSFGGRVGELFF
once	TRBV21-1	NA	TRBJ1-2	TGTGCCAGCAGCAACAGGGGGACAGGGGACTTCTATGGCTACACCTTC	CASSNRGTGDFYGYTF
NA	TRBV19	NA	TRBJ2-7	TGTGCCAGTAGTATCGGGACTGGCCCCCTACGAGAGCAGTACTTC	CASSIGTGPLREQYF